This T cell receptor beta chain was found in a study of T cells in Graves' hyperthyroidism and ophthalmopathy. Clinical symptoms, serum thyroxine and TRAb, thyroid ultrasound and orbital computed tomography were used for the diagnoses. The TCR beta CDR3 regions underwent amplification using RNA transcripts as the source. Researchers ran a first-round RT-PCR on the TCR CDR3 using the HTBI primer set. TCRdb reprocessed the multiplex PCR reads with MiXCR, giving one entry per CDR3 protein. The top ten clones hold approximately 31% of a sample with just under 750,000 distinct CDR3 sequences, approximately 40% of them seen once. Trimming stripped 3 bases from V and 5 bases from J, with 14 bases between. This CDR3 spans 14 amino acids. This clonotype was counted many times.

This chain links TRBV12-3 or TRBV12-4 with TRBJ2-7, with D unresolved. The receptor was derived from a woman in her thirties or forties with Graves' hyperthyroidism. The sample consisted of blood. The CDR3 coding sequence is TGTGCCAGCAGTTTTTCGACCGAAAAGAACGAGCAGTACTTC. Its protein is CASSFSTEKNEQYF.